This T cell receptor (beta chain) is drawn from a study of T-cell reconstitution after alpha-beta-depleted transplantation in children. The study's findings and limits: At the one-year point after transplant, T-cell counts and TCRbeta diversity were found to come mostly from T cells that had been newly produced. Reportedly, roughly two months post-transplant, alpha-beta T cells arose from several hundred expanded graft clones. Elevated TCRbeta diversity at day 60 was traced, in some patients, to surviving recipient T cells and thymic progenitors.

This clonotype came up many times. No antigen is known for it. Per germline, CDR1 MDHEN and CDR2 SYDVKM. The junction had 7 bases not matched to a gene; V was cut back by 2 bases and J by 0 bases. This CDR3 region has 18 residues. Using unique molecular identifiers, the investigators prepared the TCRbeta library. Using its own MiXCR run on the PCR reads, TCRdb lists one record per CDR3 protein. The top ten hold approximately 9.6% of the sample, which has a few hundred thousand distinct CDR3 sequences, 6% to 10% seen once. The rearrangement links TRBV28 to TRBJ2-3; 11 bases map to TRBD2. The TCR sequence derives from a female patient aged 2 to 10 who had a stem cell transplant for Fanconi anemia, so the T cells may come from the graft donor. The sequences come from peripheral blood, collected 360 days after TCRalphabeta/CD19-depleted stem cell transplant. The CDR3 sequence: CASSLPFLAGGSTDTQYF. CDR3 bases: TGTGCCAGCAGTTTACCCTTTCTAGCGGGGGGAAGCACAGATACGCAGTATTTT.